This TCR beta chain was recorded in a study of cytomegalovirus exposure and HLA in healthy donors. Points on this clone: The antigen is not known.

Study outcomes and limitations: Prior analysis indicated that the majority of TCR beta V segments exhibited productivity approximately 90% or approximately 30% of the time.

The PCR had 60 Vbeta and 13 Jbeta primers. Some clones are missing from TCRdb's copy, which holds only in-frame ones; the method was immunoSEQ multiplex PCR. Among some 170,000 clones, roughly 77% were seen once, and the ten largest hold around 3.5%. The clonotype originates from a man aged 25 to 45 in good health and CMV-seropositive. Sequences were obtained from PBMCs.

The CDR3 spells CASSSGEETQYF. The CDR3 coding sequence is TGTGCCAGCAGCTCCGGGGAAGAGACCCAGTACTTC. The chain is built from TRBV27 and TRBJ2-5; TRBD2 is a possible D gene (5 bases). V was cut by 6 bases and J by 3 bases, with 8 bases left in between. CDR1 is MNHEY and CDR2 is SMNVEV in the germline V gene (reference sequence). The CDR3 has 12 amino acids.